Following are 17 T cell receptor beta chains from one sample sequenced in a study of T-cell memory formation after mild COVID-19. TCRdb re-analysed the 5' RACE reads in MiXCR, keeping a single row per CDR3 protein. This sample has roughly 35,000 distinct CDR3 sequences, with approximately 7.7% found just once. Material: PBMCs or a T cell subset sorted from them (not recorded which). The receptor source for this set is a man aged 18 to 30 who had mild COVID-19 (a few samples of this study predate the infection). Cell type and time point are not known.

At least ten counts were recorded for this clonotype. The genes are TRBV7-2 and TRBJ2-3, with a weak D call TRBD1 (6 bases). V gave up 6 bases and J gave up 5 bases, with 15 bases separating them. Germline loops: CDR1 SGHTA, CDR2 FQGNSA. This CDR3 region has 14 residues. DNA of the CDR3: TGTGCCAGCAGACTGGGGGCCCTAGTAGATACGCAGTATTTT. Translation: CASRLGALVDTQYF.

There are many counts of this clonotype. The genes are TRBV4-1 and TRBJ1-2, with D possibly being TRBD1 (5 bases). Germline V gene data show CDR1 as MGHRA and CDR2 as YSYEKL. With 4 bases removed from V and 8 bases from J, the gap between germline ends came to 17 bases. The CDR3 has 14 amino acids. CDR3 region: CASSRGDPGSGYTF. Here the CDR3 DNA reads TGCGCCAGCAGCCGAGGGGACCCTGGGAGCGGCTACACCTTC.

The table lists this clonotype with many counts. The chain couples TRBV24-1 to TRBJ2-5; D is ambiguous. The V and J ends lost 0 bases and 5 bases respectively, with 3 bases between them. Per the germline V gene, CDR1 is KGHDR and CDR2 is SFDVKD. The CDR3 length is 12 residues. In DNA form, the CDR3 reads TGTGCCACCAGTGATTTGGTGGAGACCCAGTACTTC. Translation: CATSDLVETQYF.

This clonotype was counted ten times or more. CDR3 sequence: CASSLGPTRVNQPQHF. The CDR3 nucleotides are TGTGCCAGCAGCTTGGGTCCGACGCGAGTCAATCAGCCCCAGCATTTT. V is TRBV7-2 and J is TRBJ1-5; D is ambiguous. Trimming left V 3 bases short and J 3 bases short, with 15 bases between. Germline loops: CDR1 SGHTA, CDR2 FQGNSA. The CDR3 is made up of 16 amino acids.

This clonotype was detected ten times or more. The chain recombines TRBV7-9 with TRBJ1-5; D not certain. There are 12 residues in the CDR3. Germline CDR1 SEHNR, CDR2 FQNEAQ (reference sequence). V lost 10 bases and J 5 bases, leaving 12 bases between the germline ends. CDR3 DNA sequence: TGTGCCACCCAAAGGATAGATCAGCCCCAGCATTTT. Protein sequence: CATQRIDQPQHF. The entire variable domain, with the rest obtained from reference TRBV7-9 and TRBJ1-5, is as follows: DTGVSQNPRHKITKRGQNVTFRCDPISEHNRLYWYRQTLGQGPEFLTYFQNEAQLEKSRLLSDRFSAERPKGSFSTLEIQRTEQGDSAMYLCATQRIDQPQHFGDGTRLSIL.

This clonotype was seen repeatedly, ten times or more. The chain joins TRBV6-5 to TRBJ2-3; D not certain. Between the trimmed V and J ends, which lost 7 bases and 3 bases, there was a span of 17 bases. The germline gives CDR1 MNHEY, CDR2 SVGAGI. This CDR3 region has 15 residues. CDR3 nucleotides: TGTGCCAGCAACGAAATCGCGGCCGGGACAGATACGCAGTATTTT. Protein product: CASNEIAAGTDTQYF.

By share of the sample, this clonotype is medium-sized (0.01 to 0.1%). This chain links TRBV6-2 or TRBV6-3 with TRBJ2-2; 11 bases line up with TRBD2. Germline CDR1 reads MNHEY; CDR2 reads SVGEGT. V gave up 5 bases and J gave up 3 bases; unmatched junction bases: 2. The CDR3 consists of 15 residues. DNA of the CDR3: TGTGCCAGCAGTACGGGACTAGCGGACACCGGGGAGCTGTTTTTT. This sequence encodes CASSTGLADTGELFF.

This clonotype came up many times. The V call is TRBV2, the J call TRBJ1-2; no firm D call. The CDR3 runs 12 residues. Germline values: CDR1 SNHLY, CDR2 FYNNEI. The V end was cut by 2 bases, the J end by 4 bases, with 5 bases between. CDR3 region: CASSESAYGYTF. The CDR3 DNA sequence: TGTGCCAGCAGTGAATCGGCCTATGGCTACACCTTC.

The sample holds many counts of this clonotype. The chain is built from TRBV7-2 and TRBJ1-2; unclear D gene. Germline CDR1 SGHTA, CDR2 FQGNSA. Deletions cut 5 bases from V and 3 bases from J, with 7 bases between. This CDR3 has 12 amino acids. The DNA of the CDR3 is TGTGCCAGCAGCCCGGATCACTATGGCTACACCTTC. As protein: CASSPDHYGYTF. Variable domain in full (rest from reference TRBV7-2 and TRBJ1-2): GAGVSQSPSNKVTEKGKDVELRCDPISGHTALYWYRQSLGQGLEFLIYFQGNSAPDKSGLPSDRFSAERTGGSVSTLTIQRTQQEDSAVYLCASSPDHYGYTFGSGTRLTVV.

This clonotype turned up a few times. The V gene is TRBV7-2, the J gene TRBJ2-7; TRBD2 matches at 11 bases. Germline trimming cut 4 bases from V and 5 bases from J; bases unmatched to any gene: 10. The V gene's germline CDR1 is SGHTA and CDR2 FQGNSA. The CDR3 spans 16 residues. The CDR3 protein is CASSSIPLGLADEQYF. The CDR3 DNA reads as TGTGCCAGCAGCTCCATCCCACTGGGACTAGCGGACGAGCAGTACTTC.

The chain links TRBV27 to TRBJ1-1; D is unclear. Germline CDR1 reads MNHEY; CDR2 reads SMNVEV (reference sequence). V was cut by 5 bases and J by 6 bases, with 13 bases left in between. This CDR3 has 13 amino acids. Here the CDR3 reads CASSTARTSEAFF. In DNA, the CDR3 is TGTGCCAGCAGTACCGCGAGGACTTCTGAAGCTTTCTTT.

This clonotype was counted ten times or more. The J gene is TRBJ2-1, the V gene TRBV7-9; 7 bases match TRBD1. The ends lost 5 bases at V and 6 bases at J; junction bases unmatched: 13. Germline V gene sequence: CDR1 SEHNR, CDR2 FQNEAQ (reference sequence). The CDR3 has 16 residues. The CDR3 spells CASSPRQGGMGNEQFF. The CDR3, as DNA: TGTGCCAGCAGCCCCCGACAGGGTGGGATGGGCAATGAGCAGTTCTTC.

The table lists this clonotype with many counts. V and J are TRBV6-6 and TRBJ2-3; the D is unclear. CDR3 length: 12 residues. Germline assignment: CDR1 MNHNY and CDR2 SVGAGI (reference sequence). Trimming removed 4 bases at V and 6 bases at J, with 8 bases between. The CDR3 region has the DNA TGTGCCAGCAGTTTAATTGTGGATACGCAGTATTTT. Amino acids: CASSLIVDTQYF.

This clonotype is large within its sample. V is TRBV2 and J is TRBJ2-2, with 8 bases lining up with TRBD2. CDR1 is SNHLY and CDR2 is FYNNEI in the germline V gene. V lost 5 bases to trimming and J lost 0 bases; unmatched junction nucleotides: 5. The CDR3 totals 16 residues. CDR3: CASSRTSGANTGELFF. The CDR3, as DNA: TGTGCCAGCAGTCGCACTAGCGGAGCGAACACCGGGGAGCTGTTTTTT.

This clonotype was detected many times. The chain joins TRBV5-1 to TRBJ1-2, with D maybe TRBD1 (6 bases). V was pared by 4 bases and J by 7 bases, with 17 bases between. Germline V lookup: CDR1 SGHRS, CDR2 YFSETQ. This CDR3 has 14 residues. The CDR3 protein is CASSGRPGALGYTF. Written as DNA, the CDR3 is TGCGCCAGCAGCGGACGTCCAGGGGCGCTTGGCTACACCTTC.

This clonotype showed up many times. The V and J genes are TRBV19 and TRBJ1-5, with D perhaps matching TRBD1 (5 bases). The CDR3 is made up of 16 amino acids. Trimming took 2 bases from V and 3 from J, leaving 14 bases between them. Germline CDR1 is LNHDA and CDR2 is SQIVND (reference sequence). CDR3 protein: CASSITRDGNNQPQHF. The CDR3 bases are TGTGCCAGTAGTATAACACGGGACGGAAACAATCAGCCCCAGCATTTT. Looking up the rest from reference TRBV19 and TRBJ1-5 gives the full variable domain: DGGITQSPKYLFRKEGQNVTLSCEQNLNHDAMYWYRQDPGQGLRLIYYSQIVNDFQKGDIAEGYSVSREKKESFPLTVTSAQKNPTAFYLCASSITRDGNNQPQHFGDGTRLSIL.

This rearrangement joins TRBV25-1 to TRBJ2-1, with TRBD2 identical over 8 bases. Germline V gene lookup returns CDR1 MGHDK and CDR2 SYGVNS. CDR3 size: 21 residues. V shed 0 bases, J shed 3 bases, and the junction held 19 bases outside the gene matches. CDR3 DNA sequence: TGTGCCAGCAGTGAATATAAAGAGGAGCGGGGGCCCCCTCACCACTACAATGAGCAGTTCTTC. It codes for CASSEYKEERGPPHHYNEQFF.